This T cell receptor (beta chain) was identified during a study of blood T cell repertoires in COVID-19. About the study: PBMCs, B-cell-depleted T cells, or T cells provided the cDNA or gDNA that made up the material.

Germline CDR1 reads MNHEY; CDR2 reads SMNVEV (reference sequence). Trimming took 5 bases from V and 0 from J, leaving 11 bases between them. The CDR3 loop spans 15 amino acids. Produced via immunoSEQ multiplex PCR; TCRdb's table is partial and in-frame only. The profile covers about 43,000 clones, with 83% appearing a single time and 8% to 10% taken by the ten largest. This TCR was sampled from an elderly man in a cohort sampled during active COVID-19. This chain joins TRBV27 and TRBJ1-3, with D unresolved. Sequencing input: peripheral blood. The CDR3 protein is CASSPGSSSGNTIYF. The DNA of the CDR3 is TGTGCCAGCAGTCCGGGGTCAAGCTCTGGAAACACCATATATTTT.